Presented here are 2 T cell receptor beta chains from one specimen sequenced in a study of T cell changes during pregnancy in multiple sclerosis. Libraries were prepared by immunoSEQ multiplex PCR; TCRdb keeps only in-frame clonotypes and omits some of them. Of under 100,000 clones listed, about 95% are singletons. The starting material was peripheral blood, obtained in the second trimester of pregnancy. The receptors shown here come from a female donor with multiple sclerosis, enrolled in a pregnancy study.

The CDR3 sequence: CASSVEEGLAGSYNEQFF. CDR3 DNA sequence: TGTGCCAGCAGCGTAGAAGAAGGGCTAGCGGGTTCCTACAATGAGCAGTTCTTC. The J gene is TRBJ2-1, the V gene TRBV9; 8 bases are shared with TRBD2. V lost 0 bases, J lost 1 base, and 9 bases stayed unmatched. The CDR3 runs 18 residues. Germline V gives CDR1 SGDLS, CDR2 YYNGEE.

The CDR3 reads CASSLGHTAYYGYTF. The CDR3 region has the DNA TGTGCCAGCAGCTTAGGACACACGGCGTACTATGGCTACACCTTC. The rearrangement uses TRBV11-2 and TRBJ1-2; unclear D gene. The CDR3 length is 15 residues. Trimming removed 1 base from V and 3 bases from J, with 12 bases in between. CDR1 and CDR2 from the germline V gene are SGHAT and FQNNGV.